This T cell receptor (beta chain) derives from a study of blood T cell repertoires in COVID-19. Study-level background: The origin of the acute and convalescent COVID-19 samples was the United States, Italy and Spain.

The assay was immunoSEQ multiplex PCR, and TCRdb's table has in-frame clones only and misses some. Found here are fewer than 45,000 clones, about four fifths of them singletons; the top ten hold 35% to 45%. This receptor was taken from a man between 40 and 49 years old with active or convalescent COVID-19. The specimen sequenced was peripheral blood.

The CDR3 sequence: CASRPPGTITVTGANVLTF. The CDR3 DNA reads as TGTGCCAGCAGACCCCCCGGGACTATCACTGTTACTGGGGCCAACGTCCTGACTTTC. The V gene is TRBV11-2, the J gene TRBJ2-6; 7 bases are shared with TRBD2. The ends lost 6 bases at V and 2 bases at J; junction bases unmatched: 16. The germline gives CDR1 SGHAT, CDR2 FQNNGV. The CDR3 covers 19 residues. The full variable domain, rest sourced from reference TRBV11-2 and TRBJ2-6, is EAGVAQSPRYKIIEKRQSVAFWCNPISGHATLYWYQQILGQGPKLLIQFQNNGVVDDSQLPKDRFSAERLKGVDSTLKIQPAKLEDSAVYLCASRPPGTITVTGANVLTFGAGSRLTVL.